This T cell receptor (beta chain) derives from a study of cytomegalovirus exposure and HLA in healthy donors (dated by TCRdb to the late 2010s). Study-level background: A later analysis indicated that the roughly 120 validation repertoires were generated on the platform also employed for the roughly 720 repertoires of the first cohort. The study aimed to test whether cataloging public T cell receptors could reveal signatures of past pathogen exposure. Along with the roughly 610-subject first cohort, a separate validation cohort of over a hundred different subjects was used. The study combined high-throughput TCR immunosequencing, statistical association of individual TCRs with disease status, and machine learning to predict cytomegalovirus infection status.

To note about this clone: Which antigen it targets is not known. No base qualities exist here, and no much larger clone lies one base off it. This sample also contains other DNA sequences that code for the same CDR3.

Summary of the overall study and its limitations: A total of 164 TCR beta chains were listed by the study as associated with cytomegalovirus. The classifier was reported to diagnose cytomegalovirus status with high specificity and sensitivity in both the original and validation cohorts. A later analysis lacked HLA typing for the validation cohort, so it scored co-occurrence in that cohort across all 130 or so repertoires. Of the cluster scores, 90% to 95% were above 0 in a later analysis, which found that TCRs clustered in the first cohort also tended to co-occur in the 120 validation repertoires. It was suggested by the authors that the approach could potentially be generalized to other disease states and immunological phenotypes. Most TCR sequences were observed very rarely across donors, whereas some public TCRs were present in many individuals. A few of the identified cytomegalovirus-associated TCR beta chains were confirmed in vitro to be specific for cytomegalovirus antigens.

The donors belonged to the validation cohort of over a hundred subjects, which was separate from the approximately 700-subject first cohort. Library generation was performed with the immunoSEQ multiplex PCR assay. In the source study's methods: To diagnose cytomegalovirus status from the catalog of TCR beta chain sequences, a statistical classification framework was built. The source is immuneACCESS, and TCRdb retained only in-frame sequences with V and J called. Part of the clones is not carried over; for the studies checked, unresolved V genes explain less than half of this, and the remainder is unexplained. V and J calls and clone size come straight from that table; D and trimming were deduced from the DNA. The sample contains over 70,000 clones, around 94% of them found a single time. 0.55% to 0.8% of the sample is taken by the ten largest. As encoded in the germline V gene, CDR1 is KGHSH while CDR2 is LQKENI. Between the V and J ends, shortened by 3 bases and 1 base respectively, the junction contains 9 bases. The CDR3, from cysteine to phenylalanine, totals 14 residues. Left in the record is the CDR3 DNA by itself, 42 bases read in frame from the first base.

This TCR came from a young woman in good health and CMV-seronegative. The sample was PBMCs. The V and J segments used are TRBV18 and TRBJ1-1; a weak D assignment points to TRBD1 (5 bases agree). The sequence in DNA is TGTGCCAGCTCACCTCAGGGAGGGAACACTGAAGCTTTCTTT. It encodes CASSPQGGNTEAFF.